This T cell receptor (beta chain) stems from a study of shared clonotypes between healthy human individuals. General study points: The study sampled only blood, and tissue repertoires likely differ.

Concerning this clone: Its antigen remains unidentified.

Profiled with immunoSEQ multiplex PCR; TCRdb holds only in-frame clones, not every one. The sample records 1.4 million to 1.5 million clones, roughly 97% being singletons. It was into CD45RA+ naive and CD45RA-negative memory subsets that the CD4+ cells were split. The sequencing sample was made of naive CD4+ T cells sorted from blood. Subset denoted: CD45RA+ positively selected. The source is a man younger than 40 in good health.

This CDR3 reads CASSRPTESYEQYF. In DNA form, the CDR3 reads TGTGCCAGCAGCCGCCCGACTGAATCCTACGAGCAGTACTTC. The chain links TRBV7-2 to TRBJ2-7; D gene unclear. Germline CDR1 SGHTA, CDR2 FQGNSA. CDR3 length equals 14 residues. V lost 5 bases to trimming and J lost 1 base, with 12 bases between them.